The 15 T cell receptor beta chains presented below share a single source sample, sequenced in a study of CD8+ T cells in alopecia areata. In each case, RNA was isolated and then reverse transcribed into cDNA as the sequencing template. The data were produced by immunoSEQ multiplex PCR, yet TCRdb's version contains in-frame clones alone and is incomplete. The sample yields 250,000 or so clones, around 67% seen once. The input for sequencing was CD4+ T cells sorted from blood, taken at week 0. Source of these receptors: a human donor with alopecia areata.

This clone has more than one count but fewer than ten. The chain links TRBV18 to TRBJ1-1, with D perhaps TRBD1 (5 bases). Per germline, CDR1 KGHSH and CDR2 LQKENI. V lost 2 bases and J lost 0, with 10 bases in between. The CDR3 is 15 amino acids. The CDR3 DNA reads TGTGCCAGCTCACCAGATGGGGGAGTGAACACTGAAGCTTTCTTT. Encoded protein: CASSPDGGVNTEAFF.

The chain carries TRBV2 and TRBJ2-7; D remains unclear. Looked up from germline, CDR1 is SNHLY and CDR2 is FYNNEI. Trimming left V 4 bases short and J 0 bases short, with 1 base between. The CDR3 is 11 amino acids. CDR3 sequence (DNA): TGTGCCAGCAGTGTCTCCTACGAGCAGTACTTC. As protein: CASSVSYEQYF.

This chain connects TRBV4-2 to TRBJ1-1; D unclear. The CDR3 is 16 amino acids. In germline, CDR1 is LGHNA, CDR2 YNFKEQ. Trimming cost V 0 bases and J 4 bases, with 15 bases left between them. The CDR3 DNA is TGTGCCAGCAGCCAAGAATTGGCCTCGAGCGGCACTGAAGCTTTCTTT. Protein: CASSQELASSGTEAFF.

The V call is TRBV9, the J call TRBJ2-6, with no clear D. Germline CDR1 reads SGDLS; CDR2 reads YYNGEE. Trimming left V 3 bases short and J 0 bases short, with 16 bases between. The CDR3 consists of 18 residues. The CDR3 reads CASSGGEVPRSGANVLTF. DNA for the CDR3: TGTGCCAGCAGCGGAGGTGAGGTGCCTCGCTCTGGGGCCAACGTCCTGACTTTC. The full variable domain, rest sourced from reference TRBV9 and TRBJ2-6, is DSGVTQTPKHLITATGQRVTLRCSPRSGDLSVYWYQQSLDQGLQFLIQYYNGEERAKGNILERFSAQQFPDLHSELNLSSLELGDSALYFCASSGGEVPRSGANVLTFGAGSRLTVL.

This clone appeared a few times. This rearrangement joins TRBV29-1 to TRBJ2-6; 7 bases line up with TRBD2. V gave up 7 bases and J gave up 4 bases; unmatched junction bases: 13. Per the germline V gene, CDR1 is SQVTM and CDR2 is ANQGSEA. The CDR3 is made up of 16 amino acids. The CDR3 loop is CSAPIGRAGGANVLTF. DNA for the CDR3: TGCAGCGCCCCCATAGGGAGGGCTGGAGGGGCCAACGTCCTGACTTTC.

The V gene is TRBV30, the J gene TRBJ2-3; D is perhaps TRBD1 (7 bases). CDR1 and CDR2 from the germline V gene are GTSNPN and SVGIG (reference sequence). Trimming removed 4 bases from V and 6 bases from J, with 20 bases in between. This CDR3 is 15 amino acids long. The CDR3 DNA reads TGTGCCTGGACCCGGCAGGGGGGCTCGATGGATACGCAGTATTTT. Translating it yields CAWTRQGGSMDTQYF.

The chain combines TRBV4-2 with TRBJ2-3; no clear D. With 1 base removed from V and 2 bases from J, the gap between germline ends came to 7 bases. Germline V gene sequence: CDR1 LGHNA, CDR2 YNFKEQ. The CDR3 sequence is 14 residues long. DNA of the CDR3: TGTGCCAGCAGCCAAGTTCCGATCACAGATACGCAGTATTTT. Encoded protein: CASSQVPITDTQYF.

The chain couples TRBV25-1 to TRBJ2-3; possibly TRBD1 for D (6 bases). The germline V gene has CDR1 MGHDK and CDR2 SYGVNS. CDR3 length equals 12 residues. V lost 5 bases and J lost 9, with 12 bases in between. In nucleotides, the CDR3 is TGTGCCAGCAGTATGCCGGGACAAACGCAGTATTTT. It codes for CASSMPGQTQYF.

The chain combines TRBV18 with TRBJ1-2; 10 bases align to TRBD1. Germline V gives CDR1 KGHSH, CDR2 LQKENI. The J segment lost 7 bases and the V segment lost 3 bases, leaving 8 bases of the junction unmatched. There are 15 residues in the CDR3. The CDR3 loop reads CASSPDRGQLSGYTF. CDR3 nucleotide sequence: TGTGCCAGCTCACCCGACAGGGGGCAGCTAAGTGGCTACACCTTC.

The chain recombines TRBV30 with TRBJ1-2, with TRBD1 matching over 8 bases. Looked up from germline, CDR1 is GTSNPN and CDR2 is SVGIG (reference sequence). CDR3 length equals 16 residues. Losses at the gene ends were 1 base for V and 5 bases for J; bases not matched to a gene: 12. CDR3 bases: TGTGCCTGGAGTGCCCCGGAGGCAGGGGGCTGGTATGGCTACACCTTC. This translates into CAWSAPEAGGWYGYTF.

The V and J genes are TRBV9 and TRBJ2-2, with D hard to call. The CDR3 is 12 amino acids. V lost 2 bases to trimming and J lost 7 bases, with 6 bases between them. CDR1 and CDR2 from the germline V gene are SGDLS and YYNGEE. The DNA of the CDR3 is TGTGCCAGCAGCGTCCTACACGGGGAGCTGTTTTTT. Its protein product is CASSVLHGELFF.

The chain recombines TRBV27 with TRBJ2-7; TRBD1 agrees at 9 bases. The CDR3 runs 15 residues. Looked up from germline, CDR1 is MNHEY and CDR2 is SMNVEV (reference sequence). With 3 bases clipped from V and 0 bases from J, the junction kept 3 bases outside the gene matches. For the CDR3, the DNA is TGTGCCAGCAGTTTCCGGGACAGGGTCTCCTACGAGCAGTACTTC. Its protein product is CASSFRDRVSYEQYF.

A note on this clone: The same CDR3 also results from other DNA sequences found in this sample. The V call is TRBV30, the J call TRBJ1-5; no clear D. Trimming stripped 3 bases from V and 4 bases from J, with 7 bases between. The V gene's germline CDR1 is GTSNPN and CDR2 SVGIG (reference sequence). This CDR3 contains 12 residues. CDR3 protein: CAWSSGNQPQHF. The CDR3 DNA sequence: TGTGCCTGGAGCTCAGGAAATCAGCCCCAGCATTTT.

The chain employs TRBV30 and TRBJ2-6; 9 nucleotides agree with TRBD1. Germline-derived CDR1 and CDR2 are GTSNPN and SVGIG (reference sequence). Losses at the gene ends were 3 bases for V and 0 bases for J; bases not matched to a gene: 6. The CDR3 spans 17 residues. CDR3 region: CAWRRDRASSGANVLTF. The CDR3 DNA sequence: TGTGCCTGGAGGAGGGACAGGGCTAGCTCTGGGGCCAACGTCCTGACTTTC. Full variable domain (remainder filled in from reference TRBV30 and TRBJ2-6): SQTIHQWPATLVQPVGSPLSLECTVEGTSNPNLYWYRQAAGRGLQLLFYSVGIGQISSEVPQNLSASRPQDRQFILSSKKLLLSDSGFYLCAWRRDRASSGANVLTFGAGSRLTVL.

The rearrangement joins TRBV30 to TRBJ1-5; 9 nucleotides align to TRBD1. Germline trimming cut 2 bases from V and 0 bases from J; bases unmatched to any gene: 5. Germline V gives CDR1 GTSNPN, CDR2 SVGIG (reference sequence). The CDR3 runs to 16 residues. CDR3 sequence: CAWSMNRGLSNQPQHF. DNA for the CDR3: TGTGCCTGGAGTATGAACAGGGGGCTTAGCAATCAGCCCCAGCATTTT.